One sample yielded the 4 T cell receptor beta chains listed below, sequenced in a study of molecular identifiers for immune sequencing clone quantification. TCRdb ran MiXCR on the PCR reads and lists one entry per CDR3 protein. The repertoire holds nearly 20,000 distinct CDR3 sequences, with about a fifth as singletons. Sequenced: naive CD8+ T cells from blood, with Jurkat cell RNA spiked in. Stated subset: FACS-sorted CD8+CD4-CCR7+CD45RA+ naive T cells. Receptors were obtained from a human donor in good health. Some libraries in this study had Jurkat cell RNA spiked in.

This clonotype is medium-sized by share. The chain combines TRBV7-2 with TRBJ2-1; the D is unclear. Germline CDR1 reads SGHTA; CDR2 reads FQGNSA. The CDR3 loop spans 14 amino acids. V was cut by 1 base and J by 3 bases, with 7 bases left in between. The chain's CDR3 is CASSLGGDYNEQFF. For the CDR3, the DNA is TGTGCCAGCAGCTTAGGCGGAGACTACAATGAGCAGTTCTTC.

DNA of the CDR3: TGTGCCAGCAGTTTACGTGGTGTCAGTCAGCCCCAGCATTTT. The encoded protein is CASSLRGVSQPQHF. The chain joins TRBV27 to TRBJ1-5; no clear D. V lost 2 bases, J lost 6 bases, and 11 bases lay in between. CDR3 size: 14 residues. Germline values: CDR1 MNHEY, CDR2 SMNVEV (reference sequence).

This clonotype was seen a few times. This rearrangement joins TRBV6-5 to TRBJ2-2; D gene unclear. Germline V gene data show CDR1 as MNHEY and CDR2 as SVGAGI. V dropped 1 base and J dropped 4 bases, with 7 bases sitting between them. The CDR3 extends over 14 amino acids. CDR3 sequence (DNA): TGTGCCAGCAGTTACTTGCGTCTCACCGGGGAGCTGTTTTTT. This gives the protein CASSYLRLTGELFF.

This clonotype was counted many times. The chain links TRBV29-1 to TRBJ1-5; D remains unclear. The CDR3 sequence is 14 residues long. Trimming left V 4 bases short and J 1 base short, with 11 bases between. Germline CDR1 SQVTM, CDR2 ANQGSEA. The CDR3: CSVVFGGSNQPQHF. In nucleotides, the CDR3 is TGCAGCGTTGTCTTCGGCGGAAGCAATCAGCCCCAGCATTTT.